This TCR beta chain was profiled in a study of graft-versus-host responses after intestinal transplantation. Across the whole study: Anti-thymocyte globulin was used for induction in all recipients, who then took tacrolimus and steroids for approximately 3 years. Whole-study results and caveats: GvH clones surfaced in recipient marrow, some emerging earlier in ileum or blood. Graft-versus-host to host-versus-graft clonal ratios in allografts were high in patients with graft-donor T cell macrochimerism.

Libraries were prepared by immunoSEQ multiplex PCR; TCRdb keeps only in-frame clonotypes and omits some of them. The data contain roughly 28,000 clones, over 80% of them singletons. About this clone: Its specificity is not known.

Germline loops: CDR1 SGHDT, CDR2 YYEEEE. V was shortened by 1 base and J by 2 bases, with 10 bases between the two germline ends. This CDR3 region has 15 residues. The specimen comprised unstimulated CD4+ T cells sorted from spleen or lymph node cells, sampled before intestinal transplant. This sequence joins TRBV5-6 and TRBJ2-1; D ambiguous. This clonotype originated in a human donor who received an intestinal transplant. The CDR3 region has the DNA TGTGCCAGCAGCTTGCTACTAACTGCCTACAATGAGCAGTTCTTC. This translates into CASSLLLTAYNEQFF. The variable domain in full, with the rest retrieved from reference TRBV5-6 and TRBJ2-1, is DAGVTQSPTHLIKTRGQQVTLRCSPKSGHDTVSWYQQALGQGPQFIFQYYEEEERQRGNFPDRFSGHQFPNYSSELNVNALLLGDSALYLCASSLLLTAYNEQFFGPGTRLTVL.